This entry concerns a single T cell receptor beta chain. What it recognizes is unknown. MiXCR was run by TCRdb on the 5' RACE reads, yielding one entry per CDR3 protein. Here the sample spans 200,000 to 250,000 distinct CDR3 sequences, about 7% being singletons. The sample is drawn from a study of CD8 T cells in ankylosing spondylitis. Overall study results and limits: A motif in TCR beta, a set of under ten highly homologous variants, appeared characteristic of ankylosing spondylitis blood.

Specimen: blood, either unsorted or a sorted T cell fraction (not recorded which). The sequence was obtained from a male donor with ankylosing spondylitis.

CDR3 in DNA: TGCAGCGTAGAGACCGGGACAGGGGTGGCTGGGGCCAACGTCCTGACTTTC. It codes for CSVETGTGVAGANVLTF. The chain is built from TRBV29-1 and TRBJ2-6, with 10 nucleotides matching TRBD1. The CDR3 length is 17 residues. After removal of 6 bases from V and 2 bases from J, the junction contained 10 bases not matched to a gene. Per the germline V gene, CDR1 is SQVTM and CDR2 is ANQGSEA.